This T cell receptor beta chain was identified in a study of blood T cell repertoires in COVID-19. Study at large: T cells, B-cell-depleted T cells, or PBMCs provided the cDNA or gDNA that served as material.

Germline CDR1 and CDR2: WSHSY and SAAADI. V lost 6 bases, J lost 2 bases, and 12 bases lay in between. The CDR3 extends over 14 amino acids. Data came from immunoSEQ multiplex PCR; TCRdb stores just in-frame clones and leaves some out. The sample shows over 250,000 clones, roughly nine tenths of them seen only once. Input material: PBMCs or T cells enriched from blood (not recorded which). The TCR originated in a woman aged 18-30 years who had recovered from COVID-19. The chain is built from TRBV10-2 and TRBJ2-3; D is perhaps TRBD2 (6 bases). The CDR3 region is CASRPRGNTDTQYF. CDR3 DNA sequence: TGCGCCAGCAGGCCCCGGGGGAACACAGATACGCAGTATTTT.